This T cell receptor beta chain was captured by sequencing in a study of blood T cells in healthy people across ages (dated by TCRdb to the mid-2010s). Concerning the study at large: Template switching captured roughly one uniquely barcoded TCR beta cDNA molecule per two T cells in model experiments. For two donors (one aged 18 to 30 and one aged 80 or older), the study analyzed two additional independent replicas of 1 million unique cDNA reads from the same blood draw. The donors were split into four age groups: young (average about 15 years), middle-aged (roughly 42), aged (62) and long-lived (roughly 80). The study measured age-related changes in TCR beta repertoire diversity using deep sequencing normalized with unique cDNA molecular identifiers.

The donors were 40 or so Caucasian individuals from Russia, aged roughly 6 to 90 years, who were systemically healthy. Each donor gave approximately 9.3 milliliters of peripheral blood, collected into EDTA-treated Vacutainer tubes. Ficoll-Paque density-gradient centrifugation was used to isolate PBMCs, with at least 6.5 million per sample. Trizol reagent was used to extract total RNA from the PBMCs, yielding at least 6 micrograms per sample. Naive CD45RAhigh/CD27high T cell percentages were measured by flow cytometry on a PBMC aliquot from every donor. With respect to this clonotype: Its target antigen remains unknown. One base away there is no much larger clone; base qualities are not given.

Library construction relied on 5' RACE. The listed sequencing device is Illumina HiSeq 2500. The second PCR ran for roughly 7 to 12 cycles and used a J-beta primer mix along with a sample-barcoded 5' primer. A unique molecular identifier was introduced onto each TCR beta cDNA molecule by a template-switch 5' adaptor carrying 12 random nucleotides. Each sample yielded at least 3 million CDR3-containing paired-end reads. The Mint cDNA synthesis kit, primed by a TRBC-specific oligonucleotide, was used to synthesize first-strand cDNA from all RNA. After uracil-DNA glycosylase treatment, a first 18-cycle PCR used universal primers M1SS and BC2_uni_R on all cDNA. In the authors' own workflow: For normalization, 1 million high-quality reads, each with a distinct molecular identifier, were randomly selected from each sample. Reads with shared molecular identifiers were discarded instead of being binned into consensus sequences. MiTCR, run with a Q25 quality threshold and the strictest error-elimination algorithm, handled CDR3 identification, clonotype clustering and error correction. A nonparametric unseen species model with Euler transformation was used to estimate a lower bound on total TCR beta diversity. TCRdb's own reprocessing of the public reads used fastp at Q25 and MiXCR and kept productive beta chains. Merged by CDR3 protein, the rows form single entries marked with the most common genes and DNA. In this record, the V and J calls reflect TCRdb's handling and not the investigators' own analysis. In this sample the table shows under 700,000 distinct CDR3 sequences, about 24% of which occur a single time. Clones ranked in the top ten supply 7.5% to 9% of the sample.

The germline V gene supplies CDR1 SGHTA and CDR2 FQGNSA. V has 4 bases trimmed and J has 3 bases trimmed; junction bases matching no gene number 20. The CDR3 contains 19 residues, cysteine and phenylalanine counted. Kept here is only the CDR3 DNA, which spans 57 bases and is read in frame from base 1. General study outcomes and caveats: Since profiling was done on bulk unsorted PBMCs, naive and antigen-experienced compartments could not be conclusively compared. A strong correlation was found between observed TCR beta diversity and the percentage of naive T cells measured by flow cytometry. Compared with the aged group, the long-lived group had more naive CD4+ T cells, fewer expanded clones and increased TCR diversity, suggesting age selection. Estimates of total diversity based on one million sequenced T cells were considered lower bounds and underestimates. Observed TCR beta diversity per million T cells fell roughly linearly with age, and a significant reduction was already apparent by age about 43. Donor CMV infection status was unknown, potentially confounding age-related changes in expanded clonotypes.

Separately, the same data were catalogued under a study of T cells of mothers and their children. As noted in the second study: Nine systemically healthy Caucasian individuals, comprising three mothers and their six children, were included as donors. cDNA synthesis consumed the entire amount of extracted RNA, loaded at around 1.5 ug RNA in each 15 ul reaction. In the second PCR, sample barcodes and 2-4 random nucleotides were introduced via the M1S primer. More than 8 million TCR beta CDR3 reads were obtained from each mother, and about 3 million reads were obtained from each child. Thymic selection similarly shapes TCR recombination output in related and unrelated pairs, with minor effect from inherited differences. Normalized repertoire overlap was always slightly but never significantly higher in related than unrelated mother-child pairs. No persistent microchimeric T cell clones were detected, at a sensitivity of 90 to 100 clones per million clonotypes. In the study, deep NGS was used to compare the TCR beta repertoires of mothers and children, and features distinguishing related mother-child pairs from unrelated individuals were sought. On average, the children were approximately 12 +/- 4 years old, while the mothers were around 40 +/- 4 years old. After adapter ligation with NEBNext reagents, the libraries were sequenced on Illumina HiSeq 2000 with 100+100 nt paired-end reads. To avoid cross-contamination, the mother libraries and the child libraries were prepared a month apart and sequenced in separate runs. Each donor had between roughly 450,000 and 2,100,000 distinct TCR beta clonotypes identified. Naive TCR beta clonotypes were estimated from low-frequency clonotypes matched to each donor's FACS-determined naive share, without sorting.

Sequencing was carried out using blood. The sequence derives from a boy between 5 and 17 years old in good health. The rearranged segments are TRBV7-2 and TRBJ2-7; TRBD2 fits 8 bases in the junction. The CDR3 sequence is CASSSLRAGGPRGFYEQYF. The DNA sequence is as follows: TGTGCCAGCAGCTCCCTTCGGGCGGGGGGCCCACGGGGGTTCTACGAGCAGTACTTC.